The next 18 T cell receptor beta chains were all read from a single sample in a study of cytomegalovirus exposure and HLA in healthy donors (dated by TCRdb to the late 2010s). Library preparation used the immunoSEQ multiplex PCR assay. For the multiplex PCR, a mixture combining 60 forward primers for TCR Vbeta segments and 13 reverse primers for TCR Jbeta segments was used. The table was pulled from immuneACCESS by TCRdb, which kept in-frame rearrangements only. Such tables lose some clones; where checked, under half of the loss comes from unresolved V genes, and the rest has no known cause. The sample table lists approximately 160,000 clones, about three quarters of them with a count of one. In total, the top ten clones hold about 0.64% of the sample. The specimen was PBMCs. Receptor source: a male donor in good health and CMV-seronegative.

Only one count was recorded for this clone. The chain recombines TRBV6-6 with TRBJ2-5; 8 bases fit TRBD2. CDR1 MNHNY and CDR2 SVGAGI come from the germline V gene (reference sequence). The CDR3 loop spans 16 amino acids. Trimming cost V 0 bases and J 2 bases; bases outside gene matches: 5. CDR3 DNA: TGTGCCAGCAGTTACTCTTCTTTAGCGGGGCAAGAGACCCAGTACTTC. It encodes CASSYSSLAGQETQYF.

The chain uses TRBV5-4 and TRBJ1-3; D is possibly TRBD1 (6 bases). Trimming shortened V by 3 bases and J by 4 bases, and 20 bases separated the two germline ends. Germline CDR1 reads SGHNT; CDR2 reads YYREEE (reference sequence). This CDR3 has 17 amino acids. Here the CDR3 DNA reads TGTGCCAGCAGCTCGCGCGGGGGCCTAAACTTGGGAAACACCATATATTTT. This encodes CASSSRGGLNLGNTIYF.

This rearrangement joins TRBV19 to TRBJ2-7; 7 bases agree with TRBD1. This CDR3 comprises 15 residues. Germline CDR1 reads LNHDA; CDR2 reads SQIVND (reference sequence). Trimming took 6 bases from V and 0 from J; bases not matched to a gene: 8. The CDR3 protein is CASSHTGQLSYEQYF. CDR3 coding DNA: TGTGCCAGTAGCCATACGGGACAGCTCTCCTACGAGCAGTACTTC.

V is TRBV5-4 and J is TRBJ1-1; a possible D gene is TRBD1 (6 bases). CDR3 length equals 12 residues. Trimming pared 2 bases from V and 11 bases from J, leaving 13 bases between. From germline, CDR1 is SGHNT and CDR2 YYREEE (reference sequence). DNA of the CDR3: TGTGCCAGCAGCTTAAGGAGGGGGGGGGCTTTCTTT. This translates into CASSLRRGGAFF. Based on the CDR3 plus reference TRBV5-4 and TRBJ1-1, the full variable domain is ETGVTQSPTHLIKTRGQQVTLRCSSQSGHNTVSWYQQALGQGPQFIFQYYREEENGRGNFPPRFSGLQFPNYSSELNVNALELDDSALYLCASSLRRGGAFFGQGTRLTVV.

The chain carries TRBV5-1 and TRBJ2-7; TRBD2 might be the D (8 bases). Trimming shortened V by 4 bases and J by 3 bases, and 14 bases separated the two germline ends. The germline CDR1 and CDR2 sequences are SGHRS and YFSETQ. The CDR3 extends over 14 amino acids. This chain's CDR3 is CASSREGQYYEQYF. The DNA for the CDR3 is TGCGCCAGCAGCCGGGAGGGACAGTACTACGAGCAGTACTTC. Full variable domain (outside the CDR3, taken from reference TRBV5-1 and TRBJ2-7): KAGVTQTPRYLIKTRGQQVTLSCSPISGHRSVSWYQQTPGQGLQFLFEYFSETQRNKGNFPGRFSGRQFSNSRSEMNVSTLELGDSALYLCASSREGQYYEQYFGPGTRLTVT.

The chain joins TRBV4-3 to TRBJ2-7; 9 bases line up with TRBD2. Germline V gives CDR1 LGHNA, CDR2 YSLEER. The V and J ends lost 5 bases and 3 bases, in that order; junction bases with no gene match: 5. The CDR3 contains 14 residues. The CDR3, as DNA: TGCGCCAGCAGCGAGGGACTAGCTGTCTACGAGCAGTACTTC. Translated: CASSEGLAVYEQYF.

This clone has a single count. V gene TRBV5-1 combines with J gene TRBJ2-5, with 9 positions matching TRBD1. The CDR3 has 14 amino acids. V shed 3 bases and J 5 bases; nucleotides not matched to a gene: 5. Germline V gives CDR1 SGHRS, CDR2 YFSETQ. Here the CDR3 DNA reads TGCGCCAGCAGCTCGGGGACAGGGCGGGAGACCCAGTACTTC. It specifies CASSSGTGRETQYF.

The chain carries TRBV4-3 and TRBJ1-5; a possible D gene is TRBD1 (6 bases). Germline-derived CDR1 and CDR2 are LGHNA and YSLEER. The germline V and J ends were trimmed by 0 bases and 0 bases, with 21 bases remaining between them. The CDR3 covers 20 residues. DNA of the CDR3: TGCGCCAGCAGCCAAGAGGTTGGGGAAACAGGGAAGTATAGCAATCAGCCCCAGCATTTT. Amino acids: CASSQEVGETGKYSNQPQHF.

The chain joins TRBV19 to TRBJ1-2; 10 bases match TRBD1. The CDR3 extends over 15 amino acids. Germline trimming cut 5 bases from V and 8 bases from J; bases unmatched to any gene: 11. Germline V lookup: CDR1 LNHDA, CDR2 SQIVND (reference sequence). CDR3 loop: CASSESDRGIRGYTF. In DNA, the CDR3 is TGTGCCAGTAGTGAGTCGGACAGGGGGATAAGGGGCTACACCTTC.

V is TRBV18 and J is TRBJ1-5, with 9 bases fitting TRBD1. Germline V gene sequence: CDR1 KGHSH, CDR2 LQKENI. The CDR3 totals 16 residues. V lost 6 bases, J lost 2 bases, and 8 bases stayed unmatched. For the CDR3, the DNA is TGTGCCAGCTCCCTAACAGGGGGCGAGGGCAATCAGCCCCAGCATTTT. This codes for CASSLTGGEGNQPQHF.

The chain employs TRBV19 and TRBJ2-5; 10 bases line up with TRBD1. The length of the CDR3 is 15 residues. Trimming took 10 bases from V and 3 from J; bases not matched to a gene: 11. CDR1 and CDR2 (germline): LNHDA, SQIVND (reference sequence). As DNA, the CDR3 is TGTGCCACTACGGGGACAGGGGTTGGGGAAGAGACCCAGTACTTC. Its protein is CATTGTGVGEETQYF.

Worth noting for this clone: The junction shows a germline mismatch at one end, possibly a read error. This chain uses TRBV6-5 with TRBJ1-1; D perhaps matches TRBD1 (5 bases). The CDR3 has 14 amino acids. Germline-derived CDR1 and CDR2 are MNHEY and SVGAGI. The CDR3 loop reads CAGSRGREGTEAFF. The DNA of the CDR3 is TGTGCCGGCAGTCGCGGCAGGGAAGGGACTGAAGCTTTCTTT.

The chain combines TRBV14 with TRBJ2-1, with TRBD2 matching over 10 bases. V trimming: 4 bases; J trimming: 5 bases; junction bases outside the gene matches: 11. The germline V gene encodes CDR1 SGHDN and CDR2 FVKESK. The CDR3 is 17 amino acids. This CDR3 is CASSPRLAGLSNNEQFF. CDR3 DNA sequence: TGTGCCAGCAGCCCGCGACTAGCGGGCCTTTCTAACAATGAGCAGTTCTTC.

The chain has TRBV2 and TRBJ2-4; 10 bases agree with TRBD1. After removal of 6 bases from V and 3 bases from J, the junction contained 5 bases not matched to a gene. Germline V gene lookup returns CDR1 SNHLY and CDR2 FYNNEI. The CDR3 sequence is 15 residues long. The CDR3 sequence is CASSRTGGGKNIQYF. CDR3 bases: TGTGCCAGCAGCCGGACAGGGGGTGGCAAAAACATTCAGTACTTC.

V and J are TRBV11-2 and TRBJ2-4; TRBD2 aligns across 9 bases. V shed 1 base, J shed 8 bases, and the junction held 12 bases outside the gene matches. The CDR3 is made up of 17 amino acids. CDR1 and CDR2 from the germline V gene are SGHAT and FQNNGV. Here the CDR3 DNA reads TGTGCCAGCAGCTTAGGGTCTTCCGGGACTAGCATGGACATTCAGTACTTC. Translated, it gives CASSLGSSGTSMDIQYF.

This chain links TRBV2 with TRBJ1-5, with 8 positions matching TRBD1. Germline values: CDR1 SNHLY, CDR2 FYNNEI. V was pared by 6 bases and J by 2 bases, with 9 bases of the junction left unmatched. The length of the CDR3 is 16 residues. The CDR3 loop is CASSLAGQGGNQPQHF. The CDR3 coding sequence is TGTGCCAGCAGCCTCGCTGGACAGGGTGGCAATCAGCCCCAGCATTTT. The full variable domain, rest sourced from reference TRBV2 and TRBJ1-5, is EPEVTQTPSHQVTQMGQEVILRCVPISNHLYFYWYRQILGQKVEFLVSFYNNEISEKSEIFDDQFSVERPDGSNFTLKIRSTKLEDSAMYFCASSLAGQGGNQPQHFGDGTRLSIL.

The chain links TRBV29-1 to TRBJ2-5; 9 positions agree with TRBD1. The CDR3 loop spans 12 amino acids. Germline V gene sequence: CDR1 SQVTM, CDR2 ANQGSEA. V lost 4 bases to trimming and J lost 7 bases; unmatched junction nucleotides: 4. The CDR3 DNA follows: TGCAGCGTTGGACAGGGGGAAGGGACCCAGTACTTC. Translation: CSVGQGEGTQYF.

The CDR3 DNA sequence: TGTGCCAGCAGCCAGGGGGCGGGCGAGCAGTACTTC. Amino acids: CASSQGAGEQYF. This chain uses TRBV6-5 with TRBJ2-7; 8 nucleotides agree with TRBD1. Germline values: CDR1 MNHEY, CDR2 SVGAGI. CDR3 length: 12 amino acids. V was pared by 6 bases and J by 6 bases, with 4 bases of the junction left unmatched.